Shown below are 6 T cell receptor beta chains from a single sample sequenced in a study of Graves' ophthalmopathy and Graves' hyperthyroidism. Amplification of TCR beta CDR3 regions used RNA transcripts. In the first round, RT-PCR was carried out with HTBI primers, and a multiplex PCR formed the second round. TCRdb independently ran MiXCR on the multiplex PCR reads; one entry per CDR3 protein. This table has around 40,000 distinct CDR3 sequences, more than 45% appearing once. Source material: peripheral blood. These receptors all come from an adult man with Graves' ophthalmopathy.

This clonotype was detected ten times or more. Germline is not matched at one junction end, which may reflect a read error. V gene TRBV5-1 combines with J gene TRBJ2-5; 8 bases line up with TRBD1. Germline assignment: CDR1 SGHRS and CDR2 YFSETQ. The CDR3 spans 14 residues. CDR3 DNA sequence: TGCGCCGGCAGCTCCTCAGGGGGCAGAGAGACCCAGTACTTC. This codes for CAGSSSGGRETQYF.

This clonotype has a count of ten or more. The chain has TRBV19 and TRBJ2-2; D gene uncertain. CDR3 length: 15 amino acids. V lost 0 bases to trimming and J lost 2 bases, with 7 bases between them. CDR1 is LNHDA and CDR2 is SQIVND in the germline V gene (reference sequence). Here the CDR3 DNA reads TGTGCCAGTAGTATAGAGGACGGAAACACCGGGGAGCTGTTTTTT. This gives the protein CASSIEDGNTGELFF. The variable domain in full, completed from reference TRBV19 and TRBJ2-2, reads DGGITQSPKYLFRKEGQNVTLSCEQNLNHDAMYWYRQDPGQGLRLIYYSQIVNDFQKGDIAEGYSVSREKKESFPLTVTSAQKNPTAFYLCASSIEDGNTGELFFGEGSRLTVL.

This clonotype was seen a single time. V usage is TRBV6-5 and J usage is TRBJ1-4; no reliable D call. The CDR3 length is 12 residues. CDR1 and CDR2 (germline): MNHEY, SVGAGI. Trimming took 2 bases from V and 8 from J, leaving 6 bases between them. CDR3 protein: CASSYGQEKLFF. The CDR3 bases are TGTGCCAGCAGTTACGGGCAGGAAAAACTGTTTTTT.

This clonotype has at least ten counts. V is TRBV12-3 or TRBV12-4 and J is TRBJ2-1; D remains ambiguous. The CDR3 is made up of 15 amino acids. With 5 bases removed from V and 2 bases from J, the gap between germline ends came to 13 bases. CDR3 sequence reads: CASSLTPSAYNEQFF. As DNA, the CDR3 is TGTGCCAGCAGTCTTACCCCGAGCGCCTACAATGAGCAGTTCTTC.

The genes are TRBV6-5 and TRBJ1-5, with D maybe TRBD1 (5 bases). Trimming cost V 10 bases and J 2 bases, with 12 bases left between them. CDR3 length equals 13 residues. In germline, CDR1 is MNHEY, CDR2 SVGAGI. CDR3 DNA sequence: TGTGCCATCACTAGGGACGGCAATCAGCCCCAGCATTTT. Protein sequence: CAITRDGNQPQHF.

This clonotype was found many times. V gene TRBV6-1 combines with J gene TRBJ1-5; 7 bases fit TRBD1. Unmatched junction bases numbered 6, after V lost 6 bases and J lost 4 bases. The CDR3 length is 14 residues. Germline CDR1 reads MNHNS; CDR2 reads SASEGT. The CDR3 loop is CASRGTAGNQPQHF. The CDR3, as DNA: TGTGCCAGCAGAGGGACAGCCGGTAATCAGCCCCAGCATTTT.